This TCR beta chain emerged from a study of T cell changes during pregnancy in multiple sclerosis. The table came from immunoSEQ multiplex PCR; TCRdb's copy has only in-frame clones and leaves some out. The sample yields about 39,000 clones, 84% seen once. Germline CDR1 is LGHNA and CDR2 is YNFKEQ. The CDR3 is made up of 20 amino acids. V was clipped by 4 bases and J by 4 bases, with 31 bases between them. This clonotype was obtained from a female donor with multiple sclerosis, enrolled in a pregnancy study. The sequencing used CD4+ T cells from peripheral blood mononuclear cells, collected before pregnancy. V gene TRBV4-2 combines with J gene TRBJ1-1, with D perhaps TRBD1 (5 bases). This chain's CDR3 is CASSLLTDGPFSRGSTEAFF. The CDR3 DNA reads as TGTGCCAGCAGCCTCCTAACTGACGGGCCCTTCTCCCGGGGGAGCACTGAAGCTTTCTTT.